This T cell receptor beta chain was recorded in a study of T cell changes during pregnancy in multiple sclerosis. The CDR3 spans 13 residues. The V segment lost 5 bases and the J segment 3 bases; nucleotides outside the gene matches: 2. Germline V gene sequence: CDR1 SGHTA, CDR2 FQGNSA. Sequencing was performed with immunoSEQ multiplex PCR; in TCRdb, only in-frame clones are kept and a portion is missing. This sample yields over 85,000 clones, of which more than 85% are seen a single time; 1.5% to 2% belongs to the top ten. Here the sequenced sample was peripheral blood, taken in the first trimester of pregnancy. This clonotype originated in a female donor in good health, enrolled as a control in a pregnancy study. The rearrangement links TRBV7-2 to TRBJ2-3; 7 nucleotides match TRBD1. The CDR3 loop reads CASSPTGTDTQYF. CDR3 nucleotide sequence: TGTGCCAGCAGCCCGACAGGGACAGATACGCAGTATTTT.